Listed below are T cell receptor beta chains from one sample, sequenced in a study of graft-versus-host responses after intestinal transplantation. Assay used: immunoSEQ multiplex PCR; TCRdb lists only in-frame clones, some missing. The sample holds around 16,000 clones, 60% to 85% seen once. Sequencing used ileum tissue, obtained roughly 460 days after intestinal transplant. The receptors derive from a human patient who received an intestinal transplant, so some T cells may come from the graft donor. The CDR3 runs from the conserved cysteine through the conserved F or W. The D gene is left open where the match is weak. The size field is filled for only some rows; it gives once, few, many or a size class.

j_call	v_call	clone_size	d_call	cdr3_nt	cdr3_aa
TRBJ2-5	TRBV7-9	-	-	TGTGCCAGCAGCTTGCGCGGGGAAGAGACCCAGTACTTC	CASSLRGEETQYF
TRBJ2-4	TRBV11-1	-	-	TGTGCCAGCACACTCACGTGGGGGAGAGACATTCAGTACTTC	CASTLTWGRDIQYF
TRBJ1-2	TRBV6-6	-	-	TGTGCCAGCAGTTACCCCGCAGGGCTAGATGGCTACACCTTC	CASSYPAGLDGYTF
TRBJ2-7	TRBV5-1	-	-	TGCGCCAGCAGCCCTAGGGCGGGTTATGGTTACGAGCAGTACTTC	CASSPRAGYGYEQYF
TRBJ2-7	TRBV11-1	few	TRBD1	TGTGCCAGCAGCTTAGATAACGACAGGGGTGAGCAGTACTTC	CASSLDNDRGEQYF
TRBJ2-2	TRBV5-6	few	TRBD2	TGTGCCAGCAGCTTCATCGCGGGGGGGAACACCGGGGAGCTGTTTTTT	CASSFIAGGNTGELFF
TRBJ2-3	TRBV5-1	few	-	TGCGCCAGCAGCTTGGGAGATACGCAGTATTTT	CASSLGDTQYF
TRBJ2-5	TRBV7-2	-	-	TGTGCCAGCAGCTCCCGGACGGGACAAGAGACCCAGTACTTC	CASSSRTGQETQYF
TRBJ2-2	TRBV2	-	-	TGTGCCAGCAGTGTGGACAGGAACACCGGGGAGCTGTTTTTT	CASSVDRNTGELFF
TRBJ1-2	TRBV5-4	-	-	TGTGCCAGCAGCTTGGGGGACGGGAACTATGGCTACACCTTC	CASSLGDGNYGYTF
TRBJ1-1	TRBV2	-	-	TGTGCCAGCAGGGAAACTACGAACACTGAAGCTTTCTTT	CASRETTNTEAFF
TRBJ1-1	TRBV7-3	-	-	TGTGCCAGCAGCTTAGAGGCCGGGGATACTGAAGCTTTCTTT	CASSLEAGDTEAFF
TRBJ2-3	TRBV2	-	-	TGTGCCAGCAGTGTGCAGGGAGATACGCAGTATTTT	CASSVQGDTQYF
TRBJ2-2	TRBV4-1	-	-	TGCGCCAGCAGCCCCCTCACCGGGGAGCTGTTTTTT	CASSPLTGELFF
TRBJ2-2	TRBV11-2	-	-	TGTGCCAGCAGCCCTACCCGGGGGTTATGGGCGGACACCGGGGAGCTGTTTTTT	CASSPTRGLWADTGELFF
TRBJ2-7	TRBV21-1	-	-	TGTGCCAGCAGCATATGGGCCGACACGTTGGGCTACGAGCAGTACTTC	CASSIWADTLGYEQYF
TRBJ1-2	TRBV29-1	-	-	TGCAGCGTTGACCACAGGAACTATGGCTACACCTTC	CSVDHRNYGYTF
TRBJ1-5	TRBV6-5	-	-	TGTGCCAGCAGTTTAGACAGGACTAGCAATCAGCCCCAGCATTTT	CASSLDRTSNQPQHF
TRBJ2-7	TRBV7-9	few	-	TGTGCCAGCAGCTCACCAACAGGGGCGGGGTCCTACGAGCAGTACTTC	CASSSPTGAGSYEQYF
TRBJ1-1	TRBV20-1	-	-	TGCAGTGCTTCATGGGGAACTGAAGCTTTCTTT	CSASWGTEAFF
TRBJ1-2	TRBV4-2	-	-	TGTGCCAGCAGCCAAAATCACATTAGGGCTCCAGGGGCCGGCGGTGGCTACACCTTC	CASSQNHIRAPGAGGGYTF
TRBJ1-1	TRBV18	once	TRBD1	TGTGCCAGCTCACCCTCGACAGGGGGCAACACTGAAGCTTTCTTT	CASSPSTGGNTEAFF
TRBJ1-4	TRBV7-9	-	TRBD1	TGTGCCAGCAGCTTAGCTGTGACAGGGGTCCCTTTTGAAAAACTGTTTTTT	CASSLAVTGVPFEKLFF
TRBJ2-7	TRBV12-5	-	-	TGTGCTAGTGGTTGGGAGTTAGGTGGATACGAGCAGTACTTC	CASGWELGGYEQYF
TRBJ2-7	TRBV6-5	-	-	TGTGCCAGCAGTTACTCTCTTCAGGCTTCCTACGAGCAGTACTTC	CASSYSLQASYEQYF
TRBJ2-7	TRBV13	-	-	TGTGCCAGCAGCTTAGCGGTCAGTCTACGCTACGAGCAGTACTTC	CASSLAVSLRYEQYF
TRBJ2-1	TRBV5-6	-	-	TGTGCCAGCAGCTTGGGGGACTCCTACAATGAGCAGTTCTTC	CASSLGDSYNEQFF
TRBJ1-6	TRBV2	-	-	TGTGCCAGCAGTGGGCAGGGAAAGTCTGCTGGTTCACCCCTCCACTTT	CASSGQGKSAGSPLHF
TRBJ2-7	TRBV6-1	once	TRBD2	TGTGCCAGCAGTGAAGCGGTCGTTCCGCTAGCGGTTATTTACGAGCAGTACTTC	CASSEAVVPLAVIYEQYF
TRBJ2-5	TRBV4-2	-	TRBD1	TGTGCCAGCAGCCCAGCACAGGGGGGTCAAGAGACCCAGTACTTC	CASSPAQGGQETQYF
TRBJ2-7	TRBV6-5	few	TRBD1	TGTGCCAGCAGTCAGGGACAGGGCTTCTACGAGCAGTACTTC	CASSQGQGFYEQYF
TRBJ2-7	TRBV7-9	once	TRBD1	TGTGCCAGCAGCGATTCGGGGACAGGGAGGGAGCAGTACTTC	CASSDSGTGREQYF
TRBJ2-1	TRBV13	-	-	TGTGCCAGCACCCACGCGGTCAGCTCCTACAATGAGCAGTTCTTC	CASTHAVSSYNEQFF
TRBJ2-3	TRBV9	-	-	TGTGCCAGCAGCGTAGTTGGAGGGGGGGTGTGGGATACGCAGTATTTT	CASSVVGGGVWDTQYF
TRBJ2-1	TRBV5-4	-	-	TGTGCCAGCAGCTTGGGGGGGAGTCCCGCACGCACCCTCATCTTC	CASSLGGSPARTLIF
TRBJ2-7	TRBV4-1	-	TRBD1	TGCGCCAGCAGCCAGGACAGGCAATACGAGCAGTACTTC	CASSQDRQYEQYF
TRBJ1-3	TRBV7-9	-	-	TGTGCCAGCAGCTTAGACAGGGCGAACACCATATATTTT	CASSLDRANTIYF
TRBJ2-3	TRBV5-1	-	TRBD1	TGCGCCAGCAGCTCCCCCGGGACAGGGGCAGATACGCAGTATTTT	CASSSPGTGADTQYF
TRBJ2-2	TRBV5-6	-	-	TGTGCCAGCAGCTTAGGTAACATGAACACCGGGGAGCTGTTTTTT	CASSLGNMNTGELFF
TRBJ2-7	TRBV27	-	-	TGTGCCAGCAGTTTCCCAGGGTCCTACGAGCAGTACTTC	CASSFPGSYEQYF
TRBJ2-3	TRBV5-4	-	TRBD2	TGTGCCAGCAGCCCACCCGGGACTAGCAGAGATACGCAGTATTTT	CASSPPGTSRDTQYF
TRBJ1-4	TRBV6-1	-	-	TGTGCCAGCAGTGTGGACGGCGCTGCTAATGAAAAACTGTTTTTT	CASSVDGAANEKLFF
TRBJ2-4	TRBV5-3	once	-	TGTGCCAGCAGCTTGGAGGGCCCCGGGAGCATTCAGTACTTC	CASSLEGPGSIQYF
TRBJ1-2	TRBV7-2	-	-	TGTGCCAGCAGCCCGGGGGCGCCAGGGGCCTTCTATGGCTACACCTTC	CASSPGAPGAFYGYTF
TRBJ2-5	TRBV11-2	once	-	TGTGCCAGCAGCTTACAACGGACTACCTCACGGACCCAGTACTTC	CASSLQRTTSRTQYF
TRBJ1-2	TRBV6-5	few	TRBD1	TGTGCCAGCAGGAGGCAGGGGGAACACTATGGCTACACCTTC	CASRRQGEHYGYTF
TRBJ2-1	TRBV5-1	few	-	TGCGCCAGCAGCTTGGCCCTAGCTGAGGATGAGCAGTTCTTC	CASSLALAEDEQFF
TRBJ2-7	TRBV4-1	few	TRBD1	TGCGCCAGCAGCCCGACGGGACAGGGGGCGCGGGAGCAGTACTTC	CASSPTGQGAREQYF
TRBJ1-1	TRBV29-1	few	-	TGCAGCGTTGAAGACCAGGACAGACCCTTTGAAGCTTTCTTT	CSVEDQDRPFEAFF
TRBJ1-6	TRBV10-3	-	-	TGTGCCATCAGTGAGTCGTACCTCCGGACAGATTCACCCCTCCACTTT	CAISESYLRTDSPLHF
TRBJ2-4	TRBV5-1	-	-	TGCGCCAGCAGCCAGGGACCAGAGGGGGCCAAAAACATTCAGTACTTC	CASSQGPEGAKNIQYF
TRBJ2-2	TRBV5-1	-	-	TGCGCCAGCAGCCCACCGAGCACCGGGGAGCTGTTTTTT	CASSPPSTGELFF
TRBJ2-1	TRBV28	-	TRBD1	TGTGCCAGCAGTTTGGACAGGGAAATCGATGAGCAGTTCTTC	CASSLDREIDEQFF
TRBJ1-5	TRBV19	large	-	TGTGCCAGTAGTATGCATGATGGGGGGTTCAATCAGCCCCAGCATTTT	CASSMHDGGFNQPQHF
TRBJ1-4	TRBV7-9	-	-	TGTGCCAGCAGCTTAGTGGTAGGGAGGGACGAAAAACTGTTTTTT	CASSLVVGRDEKLFF
TRBJ2-7	TRBV7-2	once	TRBD2	TGTGCCAGCAGCCTTACCGGACTAGTTCCCCACGAGCAGTACTTC	CASSLTGLVPHEQYF
TRBJ1-5	TRBV5-1	-	-	TGCGCCAGCAGTGGGTGCAGGGGAGTCTATCAGCCCCAGCATTTT	CASSGCRGVYQPQHF